Shown below are 18 T cell receptor beta chains from a single sample sequenced in a study of radiation and T cells in renal cell carcinoma (dated by TCRdb to between 2020 and 2021). Libraries were constructed by the immunoSEQ multiplex PCR assay. What TCRdb holds here is the immuneACCESS table cut down to in-frame rearrangements. Part of the clones is not present; checked against another copy, under half of the missing clones reflect an unresolved V gene, and the others are unexplained. The sample table contains about 65,000 clones; only one count was recorded for around 81% of them. The top ten hold 6.8% of the sample. The meaning of the sample's time point label: blood 2 weeks post-SBRT. The treatment or condition tag for this specimen amounts to: 15 Gy SBRT to primary tumor, nephrectomy 4 weeks later. The sequencing here drew on blood, taken from a patient whose treatment included radiotherapy and nephrectomy. Receptor source: a man aged 55 to 70 with renal cell carcinoma.

CDR3 sequence reads: CASSPSRTGAYEQYF. The CDR3 coding sequence is TGTGCCAGCAGCCCCTCAAGGACAGGGGCCTACGAGCAGTACTTC. The chain couples TRBV7-8 to TRBJ2-7, with TRBD1 matching 9 bases. The germline CDR1 and CDR2 sequences are SGHVS and FQNEAQ. Germline trimming cut 5 bases from V and 2 bases from J; bases unmatched to any gene: 7. The CDR3 has 15 residues. Together with reference TRBV7-8 and TRBJ2-7, the CDR3 gives the full variable domain: GAGVSQSPRYKVAKRGQDVALRCDPISGHVSLFWYQQALGQGPEFLTYFQNEAQLDKSGLPSDRFFAERPEGSVSTLKIQRTQQEDSAVYLCASSPSRTGAYEQYFGPGTRLTVT.

The chain is built from TRBV7-9 and TRBJ2-1; the D gene is possibly TRBD2 (6 bases). Trimming cost V 5 bases and J 3 bases, with 17 bases left between them. Germline loops: CDR1 SEHNR, CDR2 FQNEAQ (reference sequence). The CDR3 is made up of 16 amino acids. The CDR3 protein is CASSPPLPDYYNEQFF. In nucleotides, the CDR3 is TGTGCCAGCAGCCCCCCCCTCCCGGACTACTACAATGAGCAGTTCTTC.

This clone has only one observation. The chain uses TRBV15 and TRBJ2-4; TRBD2 agrees at 7 bases. The CDR3 has 15 residues. Germline-derived CDR1 and CDR2 are LNHNV and YYDKDF (reference sequence). The V segment lost 3 bases and the J segment 8 bases; nucleotides outside the gene matches: 10. The CDR3 region has the DNA TGTGCCACCAGCAGGAGGCGGGAGTGGTTAGACATTCAGTACTTC. Translating gives CATSRRREWLDIQYF.

The CDR3 sequence is CASSYSKSSGANVLTF. The CDR3, as DNA: TGTGCCAGCAGTTACTCGAAGAGCTCTGGGGCCAACGTCCTGACTTTC. This rearrangement joins TRBV6-5 to TRBJ2-6; D is undetermined. Per the germline V gene, CDR1 is MNHEY and CDR2 is SVGAGI. V gave up 0 bases and J gave up 0 bases, with 6 bases separating them. This CDR3 has 16 residues.

The chain recombines TRBV13 with TRBJ2-1; TRBD2 aligns across 12 bases. V was pared by 3 bases and J by 0 bases, with 9 bases of the junction left unmatched. This CDR3 is 19 amino acids long. Germline V gives CDR1 PRHDT, CDR2 FYEKMQ (reference sequence). The CDR3 reads CASSLTSGRLPGSYNEQFF. The CDR3 region has the DNA TGTGCCAGCAGCTTGACTAGCGGGAGACTCCCGGGCTCCTACAATGAGCAGTTCTTC.

The chain has TRBV11-2 and TRBJ2-2; the D is unclear. The V end lost 5 bases, the J end lost 5 bases, and 6 bases lay between the germline ends. The length of the CDR3 is 12 residues. Germline-derived CDR1 and CDR2 are SGHAT and FQNNGV. The CDR3 loop reads CASSPSTGELFF. The CDR3 DNA reads as TGTGCCAGCAGCCCGTCTACCGGGGAGCTGTTTTTT. Full variable domain (rest looked up from reference TRBV11-2 and TRBJ2-2): EAGVAQSPRYKIIEKRQSVAFWCNPISGHATLYWYQQILGQGPKLLIQFQNNGVVDDSQLPKDRFSAERLKGVDSTLKIQPAKLEDSAVYLCASSPSTGELFFGEGSRLTVL.

The CDR3 region is CASSWGPGQGETEAFF. CDR3 nucleotides: TGCGCCAGCAGCTGGGGTCCTGGGCAGGGCGAGACTGAAGCTTTCTTT. This chain links TRBV5-1 with TRBJ1-1; tentative D call: TRBD1 (5 bases). From germline, CDR1 is SGHRS and CDR2 YFSETQ. V dropped 3 bases and J dropped 5 bases, with 20 bases sitting between them. The CDR3 has 16 residues.

The gene calls are TRBV6-6 and TRBJ1-1, with D uncertain. Germline V CDR1 and CDR2: MNHNY, SVGAGI (reference sequence). The CDR3 length is 16 residues. The ends were cut back, 3 bases at V and 3 bases at J, with 17 bases in the middle. CDR3 sequence: CASSYSTGRKDTEAFF. CDR3 DNA: TGTGCCAGCAGTTATTCGACCGGACGTAAGGACACTGAAGCTTTCTTT.

In DNA, the CDR3 is TGTGCCAGCAGCCACGGGACAGTCTATGGCTACACCTTC. This gives the protein CASSHGTVYGYTF. The chain carries TRBV7-3 and TRBJ1-2; 7 bases line up with TRBD1. This CDR3 spans 13 amino acids. Trimming removed 5 bases from V and 4 bases from J; junction bases left unmatched: 4. The germline V gene has CDR1 SGHTA and CDR2 FQGTGA.

The chain couples TRBV14 to TRBJ2-4, with TRBD1 as a possible D gene (6 bases). V lost 0 bases to trimming and J lost 3 bases, with 12 bases between them. Looked up from germline, CDR1 is SGHDN and CDR2 is FVKESK. CDR3 size: 16 residues. The CDR3 sequence is CASSQERTVGKNIQYF. The CDR3 DNA reads as TGTGCCAGCAGCCAAGAGAGGACAGTGGGCAAAAACATTCAGTACTTC.

This sequence joins TRBV18 and TRBJ1-2; D unclear. Germline assignment: CDR1 KGHSH and CDR2 LQKENI. Trimming took 1 base from V and 5 from J, leaving 8 bases between them. The CDR3 has 13 amino acids. CDR3 DNA: TGTGCCAGCTCACCACAGGATTCTTATGGCTACACCTTC. Residues: CASSPQDSYGYTF. The whole variable domain, filled in from reference TRBV18 and TRBJ1-2, reads NAGVMQNPRHLVRRRGQEARLRCSPMKGHSHVYWYRQLPEEGLKFMVYLQKENIIDESGMPKERFSAEFPKEGPSILRIQQVVRGDSAAYFCASSPQDSYGYTFGSGTRLTVV.

The chain combines TRBV15 with TRBJ2-7, with 10 bases aligning to TRBD2. The CDR3 is made up of 14 amino acids. Germline trimming cut 1 base from V and 6 bases from J; bases unmatched to any gene: 3. CDR1 and CDR2 (germline): LNHNV, YYDKDF (reference sequence). This chain's CDR3 is CATSRVLAGAEQYF. In DNA form, the CDR3 reads TGTGCCACCAGCAGAGTTCTAGCGGGAGCCGAGCAGTACTTC.

The CDR3 DNA sequence: TGTGCCAGCAGCTTAGACAGGGGGCAGGGCACTGAAGCTTTCTTT. This encodes CASSLDRGQGTEAFF. This chain connects TRBV7-9 to TRBJ1-1; 9 positions agree with TRBD1. Per germline, CDR1 SEHNR and CDR2 FQNEAQ (reference sequence). V was pared by 1 base and J by 4 bases, with 4 bases of the junction left unmatched. The CDR3 is made up of 15 amino acids.

To note about this clone: A read error may account for a junction end that differs from germline. Other DNA sequences from this sample encode an identical CDR3 as well. The chain joins TRBV18 to TRBJ2-5, with D maybe TRBD2 (6 bases). Germline CDR1 is KGHSH and CDR2 is LQKENI. This CDR3 contains 14 residues. CDR3 region: CASSLRTNQETQYF. The CDR3 nucleotides are TGTGCCAGTTCACTTCGGACTAACCAAGAGACCCAGTACTTC.

In its sample, this clone was seen a few times. This chain uses TRBV29-1 with TRBJ2-2; a possible D gene is TRBD2 (6 bases). Between the trimmed V and J ends, which lost 7 bases and 5 bases, there was a span of 14 bases. The length of the CDR3 is 13 residues. Germline V gene lookup returns CDR1 SQVTM and CDR2 ANQGSEA. CDR3 sequence reads: CSGMTRRTGELFF. As DNA, the CDR3 is TGCAGCGGCATGACTAGACGGACCGGGGAGCTGTTTTTT.

The V call is TRBV2, the J call TRBJ2-2; no reliable D call. The germline gives CDR1 SNHLY, CDR2 FYNNEI. Trimming took off 3 bases at V and 4 bases at J, with 9 bases between the two ends. CDR3 length: 14 amino acids. The CDR3 here is CASSEARSTGELFF. The CDR3 bases are TGTGCCAGCAGTGAGGCAAGGAGCACCGGGGAGCTGTTTTTT.

V usage is TRBV5-1 and J usage is TRBJ1-4, with D unclear. The V end lost 1 base, the J end lost 3 bases, and 4 bases lay between the germline ends. CDR1 is SGHRS and CDR2 is YFSETQ in the germline V gene. The CDR3 consists of 13 residues. CDR3 DNA sequence: TGCGCCAGCAGCTTGCGAGCTAATGAAAAACTGTTTTTT. It yields the protein CASSLRANEKLFF.

This CDR3 is CASSLEASYGYTF. CDR3 bases: TGTGCCAGCAGCTTAGAGGCCAGCTATGGCTACACCTTC. V is TRBV11-3 and J is TRBJ1-2; D is unclear. This CDR3 contains 13 residues. Germline values: CDR1 SGHNT, CDR2 YENEEA. V lost 0 bases, J lost 4 bases, and 6 bases lay in between.